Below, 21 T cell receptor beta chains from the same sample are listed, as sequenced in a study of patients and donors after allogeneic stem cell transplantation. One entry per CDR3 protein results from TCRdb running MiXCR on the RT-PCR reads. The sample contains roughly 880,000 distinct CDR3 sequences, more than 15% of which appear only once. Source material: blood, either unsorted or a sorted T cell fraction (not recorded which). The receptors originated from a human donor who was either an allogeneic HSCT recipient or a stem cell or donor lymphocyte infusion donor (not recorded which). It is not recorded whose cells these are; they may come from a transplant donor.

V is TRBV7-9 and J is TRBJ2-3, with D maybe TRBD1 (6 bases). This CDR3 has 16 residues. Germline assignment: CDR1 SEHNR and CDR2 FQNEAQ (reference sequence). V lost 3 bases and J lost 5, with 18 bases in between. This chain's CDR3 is CASSLVGTSLRDTQYF. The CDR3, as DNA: TGTGCCAGCAGCTTGGTGGGGACAAGCCTAAGAGATACGCAGTATTTT.

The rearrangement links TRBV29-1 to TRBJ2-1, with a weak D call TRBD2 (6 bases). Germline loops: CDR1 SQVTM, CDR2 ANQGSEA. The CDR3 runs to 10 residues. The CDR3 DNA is TGCGGCGACGGGAGCGATGAGCAGTTCTTC. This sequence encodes CGDGSDEQFF.

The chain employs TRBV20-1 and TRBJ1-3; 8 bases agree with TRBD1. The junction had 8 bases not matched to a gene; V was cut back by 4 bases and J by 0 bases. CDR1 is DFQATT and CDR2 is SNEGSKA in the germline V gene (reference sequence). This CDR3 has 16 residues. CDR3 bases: TGCAGTGCTACCCCGGCGGGGACAGGCTCTGGAAACACCATATATTTT. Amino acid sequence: CSATPAGTGSGNTIYF.

The CDR3 DNA reads as TGCAGCGCGCGCGGGGGTGACAATGAGCAGTTCTTC. Protein sequence: CSARGGDNEQFF. The chain recombines TRBV29-1 with TRBJ2-1, with 7 nucleotides matching TRBD2. The V gene end was trimmed by 7 bases and the J gene end by 5 bases; junction bases not matched to a gene: 5. There are 12 residues in the CDR3. CDR1 SQVTM and CDR2 ANQGSEA come from the germline V gene.

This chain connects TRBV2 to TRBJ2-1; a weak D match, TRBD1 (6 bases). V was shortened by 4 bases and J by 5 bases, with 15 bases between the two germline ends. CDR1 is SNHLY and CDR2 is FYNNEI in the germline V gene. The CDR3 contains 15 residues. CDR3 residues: CASSGTVPGDNEQFF. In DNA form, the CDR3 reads TGTGCCAGCAGTGGGACGGTTCCAGGGGACAATGAGCAGTTCTTC.

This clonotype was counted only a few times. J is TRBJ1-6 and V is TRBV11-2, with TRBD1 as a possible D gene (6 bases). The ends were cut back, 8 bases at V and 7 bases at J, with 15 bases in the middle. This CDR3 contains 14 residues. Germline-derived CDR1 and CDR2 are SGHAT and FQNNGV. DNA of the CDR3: TGTGCCAGCGGGACGGTAGACAGGAATTCACCCCTCCACTTT. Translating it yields CASGTVDRNSPLHF.

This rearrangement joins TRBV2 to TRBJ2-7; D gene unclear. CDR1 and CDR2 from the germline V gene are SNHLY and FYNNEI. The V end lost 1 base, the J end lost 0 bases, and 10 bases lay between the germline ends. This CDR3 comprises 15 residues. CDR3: CASSEGSLHSYEQYF. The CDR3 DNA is TGTGCCAGCAGTGAAGGTAGTCTGCACTCCTACGAGCAGTACTTC.

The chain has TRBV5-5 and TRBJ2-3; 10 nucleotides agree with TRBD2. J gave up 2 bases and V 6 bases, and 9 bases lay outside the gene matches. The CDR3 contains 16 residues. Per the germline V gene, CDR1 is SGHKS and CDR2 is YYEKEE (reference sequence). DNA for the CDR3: TGTGCCAGCATCCCAATAAGCGGGGGGGTCACAGATACGCAGTATTTT. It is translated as CASIPISGGVTDTQYF.

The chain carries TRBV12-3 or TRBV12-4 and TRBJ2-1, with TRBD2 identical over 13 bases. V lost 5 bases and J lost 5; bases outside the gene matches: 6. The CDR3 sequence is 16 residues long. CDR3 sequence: CASSPHTSGRDNEQFF. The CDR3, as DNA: TGTGCCAGCAGTCCTCACACTAGCGGGAGGGACAATGAGCAGTTCTTC.

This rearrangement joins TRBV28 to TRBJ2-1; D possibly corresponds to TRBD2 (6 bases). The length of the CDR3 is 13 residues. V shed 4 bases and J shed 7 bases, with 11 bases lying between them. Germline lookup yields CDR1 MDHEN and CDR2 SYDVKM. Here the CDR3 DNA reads TGTGCCAGCAGTTGGACTAACAGAAATGAGCAGTTCTTC. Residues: CASSWTNRNEQFF.

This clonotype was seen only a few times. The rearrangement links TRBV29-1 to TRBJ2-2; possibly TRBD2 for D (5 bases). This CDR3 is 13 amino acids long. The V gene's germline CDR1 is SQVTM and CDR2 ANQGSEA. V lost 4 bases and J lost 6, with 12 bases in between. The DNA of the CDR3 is TGCAGCGTTGGTCGGGGTAGCCCCGGGGAGCTGTTTTTT. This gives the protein CSVGRGSPGELFF.

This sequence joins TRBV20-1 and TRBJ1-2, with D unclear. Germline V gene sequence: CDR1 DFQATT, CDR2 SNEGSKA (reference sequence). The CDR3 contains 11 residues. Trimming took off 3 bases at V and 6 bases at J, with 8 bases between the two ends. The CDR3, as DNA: TGCAGTGCTAGGGTAACGGATGGCTACACCTTC. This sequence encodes CSARVTDGYTF.

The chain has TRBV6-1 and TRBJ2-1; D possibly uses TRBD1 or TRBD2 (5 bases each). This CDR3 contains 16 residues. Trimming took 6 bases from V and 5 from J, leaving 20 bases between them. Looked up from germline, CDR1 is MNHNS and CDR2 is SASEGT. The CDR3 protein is CASSLLPGGVNNEQFF. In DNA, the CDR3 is TGTGCCAGCAGCCTACTTCCTGGGGGAGTCAACAATGAGCAGTTCTTC.

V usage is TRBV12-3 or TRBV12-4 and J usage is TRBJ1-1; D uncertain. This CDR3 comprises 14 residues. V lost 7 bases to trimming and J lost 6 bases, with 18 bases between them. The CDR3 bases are TGTGCCAGCAACCCGGGCTCGGGTAGCGCTGAAGCTTTCTTT. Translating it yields CASNPGSGSAEAFF.

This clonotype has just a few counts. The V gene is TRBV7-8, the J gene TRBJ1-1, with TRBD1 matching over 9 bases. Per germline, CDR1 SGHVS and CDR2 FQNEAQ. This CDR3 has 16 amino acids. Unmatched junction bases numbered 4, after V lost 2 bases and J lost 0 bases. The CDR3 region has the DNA TGTGCCAGCAGCTTAAGGGACAGGGTAATGAACACTGAAGCTTTCTTT. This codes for CASSLRDRVMNTEAFF.

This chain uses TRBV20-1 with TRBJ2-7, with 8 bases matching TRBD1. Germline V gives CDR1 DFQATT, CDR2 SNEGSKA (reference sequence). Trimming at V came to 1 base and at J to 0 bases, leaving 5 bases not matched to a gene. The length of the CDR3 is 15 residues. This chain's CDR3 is CSARATGTGSYEQYF. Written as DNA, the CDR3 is TGCAGTGCTAGAGCCACCGGGACAGGCTCCTACGAGCAGTACTTC.

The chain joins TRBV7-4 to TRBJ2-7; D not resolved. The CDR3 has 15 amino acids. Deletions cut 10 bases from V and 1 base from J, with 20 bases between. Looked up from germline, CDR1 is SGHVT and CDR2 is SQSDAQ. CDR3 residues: CAILLGSLKSYEQYF. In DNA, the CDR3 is TGTGCCATCCTCCTGGGCAGCTTAAAATCCTACGAGCAGTACTTC.

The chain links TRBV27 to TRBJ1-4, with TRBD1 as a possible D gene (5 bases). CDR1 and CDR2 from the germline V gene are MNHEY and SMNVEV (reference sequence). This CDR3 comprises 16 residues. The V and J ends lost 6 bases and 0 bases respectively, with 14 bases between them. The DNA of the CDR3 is TGTGCCAGCAGCCAAAGGGGAGCGACAACTAATGAAAAACTGTTTTTT. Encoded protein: CASSQRGATTNEKLFF. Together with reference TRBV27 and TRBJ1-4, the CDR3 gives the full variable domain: EAQVTQNPRYLITVTGKKLTVTCSQNMNHEYMSWYRQDPGLGLRQIYYSMNVEVTDKGDVPEGYKVSRKEKRNFPLILESPSPNQTSLYFCASSQRGATTNEKLFFGSGTQLSVL.

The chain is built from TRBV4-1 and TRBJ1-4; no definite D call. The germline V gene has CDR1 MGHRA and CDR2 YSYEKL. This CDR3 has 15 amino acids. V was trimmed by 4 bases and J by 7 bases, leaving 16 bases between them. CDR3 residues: CASSPRELEGEKLFF. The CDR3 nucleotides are TGCGCCAGCAGCCCGCGCGAGCTTGAGGGTGAAAAACTGTTTTTT.

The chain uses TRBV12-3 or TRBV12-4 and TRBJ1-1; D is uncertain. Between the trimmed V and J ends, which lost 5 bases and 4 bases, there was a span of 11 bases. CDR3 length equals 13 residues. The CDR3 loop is CASSRKFITEAFF. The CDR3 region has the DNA TGTGCCAGCAGTCGTAAGTTTATCACTGAAGCTTTCTTT.

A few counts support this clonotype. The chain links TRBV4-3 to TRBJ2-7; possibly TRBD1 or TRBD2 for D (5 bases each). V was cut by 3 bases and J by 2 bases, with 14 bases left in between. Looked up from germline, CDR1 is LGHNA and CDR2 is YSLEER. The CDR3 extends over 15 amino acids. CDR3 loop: CASSQNSGATYEQYF. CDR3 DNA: TGCGCCAGCAGCCAGAATTCCGGGGCCACCTACGAGCAGTACTTC.